This TCR beta chain was profiled in a study of T cells in Graves' hyperthyroidism and ophthalmopathy. The V gene's germline CDR1 is MNHNS and CDR2 SASEGT. CDR3 length: 13 residues. The V and J ends lost 6 bases and 5 bases, in that order; junction bases with no gene match: 4. Many counts were recorded for this clonotype. Its specificity is not known. Overall study results and limits: Ophthalmopathy onset followed model prediction by a median around six months. In the blood, most expanded thyroid clonotypes above 0.001 appeared as well.

Graves' hyperthyroidism was deemed stable absent ophthalmopathy progression within 18 months. Amplification of TCR beta CDR3 regions was performed using RNA transcripts as template. Researchers ran a first-round RT-PCR on the TCR CDR3 using the HTBI primer set. A single record per CDR3 protein comes from TCRdb applying MiXCR to the multiplex PCR reads. The sample has fewer than 550,000 distinct CDR3 sequences; roughly 14% are singletons. The receptor was derived from a woman aged 18-35 years with Graves' hyperthyroidism. Material: blood. The rearrangement links TRBV6-1 to TRBJ2-7; 10 nucleotides align to TRBD1. DNA for the CDR3: TGTGCCAGCAGATCGGGACAGGGGAACGAGCAGTACTTC. Translating it yields CASRSGQGNEQYF.